This T cell receptor beta chain came from a study of early stage breast cancer tumors. Study overall: About 70% of the 16 invasive tumors were ER+, PR+ and HER2-.

The CDR3 is 12 amino acids. The ends were cut back, 5 bases at V and 6 bases at J, with 10 bases in the middle. Germline loops: CDR1 LGHNA, CDR2 YNFKEQ. Profiled with immunoSEQ multiplex PCR; TCRdb holds only in-frame clones, not every one. The data show more than 12,000 clones, with 84% seen just once and just under 5% held by the top ten. The receptor comes from a person aged 30-39 years with breast cancer. Material for sequencing was normal breast tissue next to the tumor. This chain uses TRBV4-2 with TRBJ1-1; TRBD1 is a possible D gene (5 bases). For the CDR3, the DNA is TGTGCCAGCAGCAAGGTAGGGGCTGAAGCTTTCTTT. Its translation is CASSKVGAEAFF.